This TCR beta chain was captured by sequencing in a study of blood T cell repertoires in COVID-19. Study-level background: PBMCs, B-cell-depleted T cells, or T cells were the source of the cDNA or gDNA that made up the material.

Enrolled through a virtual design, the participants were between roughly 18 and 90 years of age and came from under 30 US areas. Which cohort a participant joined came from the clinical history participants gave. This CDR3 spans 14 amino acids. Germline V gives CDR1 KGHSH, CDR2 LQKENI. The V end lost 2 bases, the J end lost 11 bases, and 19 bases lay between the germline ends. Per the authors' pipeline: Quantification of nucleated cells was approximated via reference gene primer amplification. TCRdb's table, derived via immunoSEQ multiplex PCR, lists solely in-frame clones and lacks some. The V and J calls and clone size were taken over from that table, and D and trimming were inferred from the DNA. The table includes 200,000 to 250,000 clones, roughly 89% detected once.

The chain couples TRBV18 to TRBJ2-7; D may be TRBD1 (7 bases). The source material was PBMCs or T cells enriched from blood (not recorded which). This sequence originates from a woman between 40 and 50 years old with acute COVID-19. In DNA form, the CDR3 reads TGTGCCAGCTCACCAGGACAGGAGGGACCCTCCAAGTACTTC. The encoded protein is CASSPGQEGPSKYF. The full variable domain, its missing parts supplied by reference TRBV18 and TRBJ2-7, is NAGVMQNPRHLVRRRGQEARLRCSPMKGHSHVYWYRQLPEEGLKFMVYLQKENIIDESGMPKERFSAEFPKEGPSILRIQQVVRGDSAAYFCASSPGQEGPSKYFGPGTRLTVT.